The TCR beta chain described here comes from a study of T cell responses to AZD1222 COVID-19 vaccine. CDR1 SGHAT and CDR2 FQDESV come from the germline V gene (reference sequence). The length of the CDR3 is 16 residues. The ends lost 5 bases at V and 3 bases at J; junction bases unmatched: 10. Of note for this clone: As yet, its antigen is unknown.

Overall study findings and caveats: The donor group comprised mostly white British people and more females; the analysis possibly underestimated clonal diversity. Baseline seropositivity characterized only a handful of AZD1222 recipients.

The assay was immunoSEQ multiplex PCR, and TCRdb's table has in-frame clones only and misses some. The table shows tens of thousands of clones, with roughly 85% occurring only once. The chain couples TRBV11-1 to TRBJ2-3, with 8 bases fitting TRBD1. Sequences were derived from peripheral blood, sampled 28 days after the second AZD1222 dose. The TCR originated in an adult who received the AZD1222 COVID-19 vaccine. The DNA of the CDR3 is TGTGCCAGCAGCCTTGGGAGACAGGGGAAGACAGATACGCAGTATTTT. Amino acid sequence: CASSLGRQGKTDTQYF.